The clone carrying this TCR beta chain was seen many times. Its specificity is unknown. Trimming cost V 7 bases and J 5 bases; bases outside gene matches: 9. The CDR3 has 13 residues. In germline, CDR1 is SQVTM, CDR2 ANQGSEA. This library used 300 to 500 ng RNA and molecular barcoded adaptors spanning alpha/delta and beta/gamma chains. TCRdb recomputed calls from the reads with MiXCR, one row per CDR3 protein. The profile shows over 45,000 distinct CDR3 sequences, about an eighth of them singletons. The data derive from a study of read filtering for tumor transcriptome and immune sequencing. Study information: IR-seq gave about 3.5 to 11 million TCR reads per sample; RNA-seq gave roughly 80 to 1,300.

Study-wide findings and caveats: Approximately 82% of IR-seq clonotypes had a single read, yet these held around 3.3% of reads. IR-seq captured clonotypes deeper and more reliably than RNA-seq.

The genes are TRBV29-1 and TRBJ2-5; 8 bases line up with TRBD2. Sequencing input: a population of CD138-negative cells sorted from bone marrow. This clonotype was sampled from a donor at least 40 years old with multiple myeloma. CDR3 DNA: TGCAGCGCCGGCGGGGGGTACATTGAGACCCAGTACTTC. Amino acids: CSAGGGYIETQYF.